What follows are 21 T cell receptor beta chains derived from one specimen sequenced in a study of T cell changes during pregnancy in multiple sclerosis. Measured with immunoSEQ multiplex PCR; TCRdb has only the in-frame clones, and not every one. Of 40,000 to 60,000 clones in the sample, 85% to 95% were seen once. Material: CD8+ T cells from peripheral blood mononuclear cells, obtained in the first trimester of pregnancy. Receptors originate from a female donor with multiple sclerosis, enrolled in a pregnancy study.

The CDR3 reads CAWSVEGSYEQYF. CDR3 nucleotides: TGTGCCTGGAGTGTAGAGGGATCCTACGAGCAGTACTTC. This chain joins TRBV30 and TRBJ2-7, with a weak D call TRBD2 (5 bases). The CDR3 is 13 amino acids. Germline-derived CDR1 and CDR2 are GTSNPN and SVGIG (reference sequence). V lost 0 bases and J lost 1, with 7 bases in between.

The rearrangement links TRBV19 to TRBJ1-5, with D perhaps TRBD1 (6 bases). V was trimmed by 3 bases and J by 5 bases, leaving 8 bases between them. The length of the CDR3 is 13 residues. The germline gives CDR1 LNHDA, CDR2 SQIVND (reference sequence). The CDR3, as DNA: TGTGCCAGTAGTATTACAGGGCATCAGCCCCAGCATTTT. It codes for CASSITGHQPQHF.

This rearrangement joins TRBV5-1 to TRBJ1-5; D call uncertain. Between the trimmed V and J ends, which lost 2 bases and 2 bases, there was a span of 11 bases. The CDR3 is 15 amino acids. Germline CDR1 reads SGHRS; CDR2 reads YFSETQ. The CDR3 DNA reads as TGCGCCAGCAGCTTATCCGGAGCTGGCAATCAGCCCCAGCATTTT. As protein: CASSLSGAGNQPQHF. Full variable domain (missing parts from reference TRBV5-1 and TRBJ1-5): KAGVTQTPRYLIKTRGQQVTLSCSPISGHRSVSWYQQTPGQGLQFLFEYFSETQRNKGNFPGRFSGRQFSNSRSEMNVSTLELGDSALYLCASSLSGAGNQPQHFGDGTRLSIL.

This rearrangement joins TRBV20-1 to TRBJ2-1; D is undetermined. Trimming pared 5 bases from V and 1 base from J, leaving 3 bases between. There are 11 residues in the CDR3. CDR1 DFQATT and CDR2 SNEGSKA come from the germline V gene (reference sequence). CDR3 residues: CSAPSYNEQFF. In nucleotides, the CDR3 is TGCAGTGCTCCATCCTACAATGAGCAGTTCTTC.

The V gene is TRBV14, the J gene TRBJ2-2, with 8 bases identical to TRBD2. The CDR3 is 16 amino acids. V lost 5 bases, J lost 6 bases, and 11 bases stayed unmatched. The germline CDR1 and CDR2 sequences are SGHDN and FVKESK. CDR3 nucleotides: TGTGCCAGCAGCAGCCTAAGACTAGCGCGCGCCGGGGAGCTGTTTTTT. It codes for CASSSLRLARAGELFF.

V gene TRBV5-1 combines with J gene TRBJ2-3, with 7 bases identical to TRBD2. Germline V gene sequence: CDR1 SGHRS, CDR2 YFSETQ. The CDR3 loop spans 16 amino acids. Losses at the gene ends were 0 bases for V and 0 bases for J; bases not matched to a gene: 4. For the CDR3, the DNA is TGCGCCAGCAGCTTGGCGTTGGGGGGGAGCACAGATACGCAGTATTTT. This gives the protein CASSLALGGSTDTQYF.

The chain carries TRBV19 and TRBJ2-1; 14 bases line up with TRBD2. This CDR3 comprises 15 residues. V lost 6 bases to trimming and J lost 6 bases; unmatched junction nucleotides: 4. CDR1 is LNHDA, CDR2 SQIVND, per germline (reference sequence). The chain's CDR3 is CASRGLAGGINEQFF. The CDR3 DNA reads TGTGCCAGTAGAGGACTAGCGGGAGGTATCAATGAGCAGTTCTTC.

The chain has TRBV6-1 and TRBJ2-4; maybe TRBD2 (5 bases). CDR1 and CDR2 (germline): MNHNS, SASEGT. CDR3 size: 16 residues. V dropped 3 bases and J dropped 0 bases, with 12 bases sitting between them. The CDR3 nucleotides read TGTGCCAGCAGTGAGCCGGGCCGGGGAGCCAAAAACATTCAGTACTTC. This sequence encodes CASSEPGRGAKNIQYF.

J is TRBJ2-1 and V is TRBV2; TRBD2 matches 10 bases. CDR3 length: 16 residues. CDR1 and CDR2 from the germline V gene are SNHLY and FYNNEI. The J segment lost 5 bases and the V segment lost 1 base, leaving 5 bases of the junction unmatched. The CDR3 bases are TGTGCCAGCAGTGAAGGAGGGACTAGCGACCACAATGAGCAGTTCTTC. Translating gives CASSEGGTSDHNEQFF.

The chain couples TRBV21-1 to TRBJ1-5; TRBD1 is taken as the D call from the table, unchecked against the DNA. TRBV21-1 is annotated as a pseudogene. The CDR3 totals 17 residues. The CDR3 loop is CASSRLLGDRGNQPQHF. CDR3 nucleotides: TGTGCCAGCAGCCGTCTCCTGGGGGACAGGGGCAATCAGCCCCAGCATTTT.

The CDR3 nucleotides read TGCGCCAGCAGCTTGTGGACAGGGGGCACTGAAGCTTTCTTT. Residues: CASSLWTGGTEAFF. The chain couples TRBV5-1 to TRBJ1-1, with 10 bases identical to TRBD1. CDR3 length: 14 amino acids. Trimming took 1 base from V and 4 from J; bases not matched to a gene: 1. CDR1 SGHRS and CDR2 YFSETQ come from the germline V gene. The complete variable domain, with remaining parts taken from reference TRBV5-1 and TRBJ1-1, reads KAGVTQTPRYLIKTRGQQVTLSCSPISGHRSVSWYQQTPGQGLQFLFEYFSETQRNKGNFPGRFSGRQFSNSRSEMNVSTLELGDSALYLCASSLWTGGTEAFFGQGTRLTVV.

Here the CDR3 DNA reads TGCGCCAGCAGCCAAGCGGGAGGGGTCACAGATACGCAGTATTTT. Translated: CASSQAGGVTDTQYF. The chain links TRBV4-3 to TRBJ2-3; 8 bases agree with TRBD2. The CDR3 contains 15 residues. Trimming removed 1 base from V and 2 bases from J; junction bases left unmatched: 2. Germline CDR1 LGHNA, CDR2 YSLEER.

Only a few counts were recorded for this clone. J is TRBJ1-2 and V is TRBV11-2, with 8 bases fitting TRBD1. The CDR3 has 15 amino acids. Germline V gene sequence: CDR1 SGHAT, CDR2 FQNNGV. Trimming cost V 5 bases and J 1 base; bases outside gene matches: 6. CDR3 region: CASSRGQGLNYGYTF. Written as DNA, the CDR3 is TGTGCCAGCAGCCGAGGACAGGGACTTAACTATGGCTACACCTTC.

This sequence joins TRBV4-1 and TRBJ2-1; no reliable D call. Germline V gene sequence: CDR1 MGHRA, CDR2 YSYEKL. The V gene lost 3 bases and the J gene lost 7 bases, with 10 bases spanning the gap. The CDR3 runs to 13 residues. The CDR3 DNA reads as TGCGCCAGCAGCCATACTCCCTTGAATGAGCAGTTCTTC. The encoded protein is CASSHTPLNEQFF.

The chain links TRBV19 to TRBJ2-1; D gene ambiguous. V was pared by 6 bases and J by 1 base, with 13 bases between. Germline CDR1 is LNHDA and CDR2 is SQIVND (reference sequence). The CDR3 loop spans 15 amino acids. The DNA for the CDR3 is TGTGCCAGTAGAACCTCGCCCGGGTCCTACAATGAGCAGTTCTTC. Translating gives CASRTSPGSYNEQFF.

This clone was counted a single time. The V call is TRBV13, the J call TRBJ1-2; possibly TRBD1 for D (5 bases). The ends were cut back, 4 bases at V and 3 bases at J, with 12 bases in the middle. The CDR3 extends over 14 amino acids. Germline lookup yields CDR1 PRHDT and CDR2 FYEKMQ (reference sequence). In DNA form, the CDR3 reads TGTGCCAGCAGCTCCGGGGGGAGTTACTATGGCTACACCTTC. This gives the protein CASSSGGSYYGYTF.

The chain uses TRBV19 and TRBJ1-2; D not certain. Germline CDR1 LNHDA, CDR2 SQIVND (reference sequence). V lost 6 bases to trimming and J lost 2 bases, with 4 bases between them. This CDR3 contains 11 residues. The CDR3 DNA sequence: TGTGCCAGTAGCCAGAACTATGGCTACACCTTC. Its protein is CASSQNYGYTF.

V is TRBV6-5 and J is TRBJ2-5; 8 bases are shared with TRBD1. The CDR3 has 16 amino acids. From germline, CDR1 is MNHEY and CDR2 SVGAGI. Trimming at V came to 2 bases and at J to 4 bases, leaving 9 bases not matched to a gene. The CDR3 bases are TGTGCCAGCAGTTACGGGGCAGGGGGCGAAGGAGAGACCCAGTACTTC. Protein sequence: CASSYGAGGEGETQYF.

V is TRBV10-1 and J is TRBJ2-2, with a possible D match to TRBD1 (8 bases). Trimming left V 0 bases short and J 5 bases short, with 16 bases between. This CDR3 contains 17 residues. CDR1 WNHNN and CDR2 SYGVQD come from the germline V gene (reference sequence). CDR3 in amino acids: CASSESSGTGVTGELFF. In DNA form, the CDR3 reads TGCGCCAGCAGTGAGTCGAGCGGGACAGGAGTTACCGGGGAGCTGTTTTTT.

The V and J genes are TRBV4-3 and TRBJ1-2, with 11 bases aligning to TRBD1. Trimming at V came to 5 bases and at J to 3 bases, leaving 8 bases not matched to a gene. This CDR3 comprises 16 residues. Per the germline V gene, CDR1 is LGHNA and CDR2 is YSLEER. CDR3 sequence (DNA): TGCGCCAGCAGCGAAGGGAGGACAGGGGGCGACTATGGCTACACCTTC. Residues: CASSEGRTGGDYGYTF.

This chain joins TRBV27 and TRBJ1-1; 7 bases map to TRBD1. From germline, CDR1 is MNHEY and CDR2 SMNVEV (reference sequence). The CDR3 consists of 12 residues. With 6 bases clipped from V and 6 bases from J, the junction kept 4 bases outside the gene matches. Here the CDR3 reads CASSPGTAEAFF. The CDR3, as DNA: TGTGCCAGCAGCCCAGGGACAGCTGAAGCTTTCTTT.